A single sample is the source of the 4 T cell receptor beta chains below, sequenced in a study of blood T cell repertoires in COVID-19. Clones were sequenced by immunoSEQ multiplex PCR, and TCRdb holds only the in-frame ones, with some missing. This sample yields 310,000 or so clones, of which 87% are seen a single time; about 6.1% belongs to the top ten. Material: PBMCs or T cells enriched from blood (not recorded which). Receptor source: a woman aged 40 to 50 who had recovered from COVID-19.

This clone was detected only once. The chain recombines TRBV6-5 with TRBJ1-1, with D perhaps matching TRBD1 (5 bases). The CDR3 has 14 residues. CDR1 is MNHEY and CDR2 is SVGAGI in the germline V gene. Trimming shortened V by 6 bases and J by 4 bases, and 15 bases separated the two germline ends. The CDR3 region is CASSLGGSRTEAFF. The DNA of the CDR3 is TGTGCCAGCAGCCTGGGGGGATCTCGCACTGAAGCTTTCTTT.

The gene calls are TRBV10-3 and TRBJ1-2; tentative D call: TRBD1 (5 bases). Germline lookup yields CDR1 ENHRY and CDR2 SYGVKD. This CDR3 is 15 amino acids long. V was pared by 3 bases and J by 0 bases, with 11 bases between. CDR3: CAISDPTATNYGYTF. CDR3 nucleotides: TGTGCCATCAGTGACCCGACAGCCACTAACTATGGCTACACCTTC.

The rearrangement joins TRBV3-1 (or the pseudogene TRBV3-2) to TRBJ2-3, with 10 bases fitting TRBD1. The CDR3 runs to 16 residues. V lost 2 bases to trimming and J lost 4 bases; unmatched junction nucleotides: 6. Germline V gives CDR1 LGHDT, CDR2 YNNKEL (reference sequence). CDR3 region: CASSQWDRGLADTQYF. CDR3 in DNA: TGTGCCAGCAGCCAATGGGACAGGGGTTTAGCAGATACGCAGTATTTT.

J is TRBJ2-2 and V is TRBV4-3, with D possibly matching TRBD1 (5 bases). The CDR3 consists of 16 residues. Germline lookup yields CDR1 LGHNA and CDR2 YSLEER. V dropped 1 base and J dropped 5 bases, with 14 bases sitting between them. The CDR3 spells CASSQGQGSRTGELFF. CDR3 nucleotides: TGCGCCAGCAGCCAAGGTCAGGGTAGTAGGACCGGGGAGCTGTTTTTT.